This TCR beta chain was documented in a study of T-cell reconstitution after alpha-beta-depleted transplantation in children. This clonotype was seen many times. The antigen is not known. Findings and caveats of the study: A year post-transplant, T-cell counts and diversity derived mostly from newly produced T cells. There were reportedly several hundred expanded graft clones from which alpha-beta T cells came about two months after transplant. Surviving recipient T cells and thymic progenitors underlay high day-60 TCRbeta diversity in some patients.

The TCRbeta library incorporated unique molecular identifiers. Each CDR3 protein gets one entry after TCRdb re-called the PCR reads with MiXCR. The sample comprises about 280,000 distinct CDR3 sequences, around a tenth of which are singletons, and 20% to 30% rests with the top ten. The CDR3 runs 14 residues. Trimming left V 2 bases short and J 7 bases short, with 11 bases between. This chain links TRBV12-3 or TRBV12-4 with TRBJ1-4, with D tentatively TRBD1 (5 bases). The TCR originated in a male patient aged 2-9 years who had a stem cell transplant for chronic granulomatous disease, so the T cells may come from the graft donor. The sequencing here drew on peripheral blood, taken 180 days after TCRalphabeta/CD19-depleted stem cell transplant. The DNA of the CDR3 is TGTGCCAGCAGTTTATCAGGGAAGGGTGAAAAACTGTTTTTT. This sequence encodes CASSLSGKGEKLFF.